These 4 T cell receptor beta chains came from one sample sequenced in a study of T-cell memory formation after mild COVID-19. TCRdb analysed the 5' RACE reads with MiXCR anew, one entry per CDR3 protein. The sample records about 410,000 distinct CDR3 sequences, around 17% being singletons. Sequencing was carried out using PBMCs or a T cell subset sorted from them (not recorded which). These TCRs come from a man younger than 35 who had mild COVID-19 (a few samples of this study predate the infection). Cell type and time point are not known.

This clonotype was observed a few times. CDR3 residues: CASSQAARASYEQYF. CDR3 DNA sequence: TGCGCCAGCAGCCAAGCGGCGAGGGCATCCTACGAGCAGTACTTC. J is TRBJ2-7 and V is TRBV4-3, with D possibly TRBD2 on 5 matching bases. Germline CDR1 reads LGHNA; CDR2 reads YSLEER. Between the trimmed V and J ends, which lost 1 base and 1 base, there was a span of 11 bases. CDR3 length equals 15 residues.

This clonotype was counted many times. The chain joins TRBV7-9 to TRBJ2-3, with unresolved D. V was cut by 0 bases and J by 0 bases, with 4 bases left in between. Germline V lookup: CDR1 SEHNR, CDR2 FQNEAQ (reference sequence). The CDR3 extends over 14 amino acids. The CDR3 spells CASSLALSTDTQYF. The CDR3 nucleotides are TGTGCCAGCAGCTTAGCCCTAAGCACAGATACGCAGTATTTT.

This clonotype came up a few times. The chain couples TRBV24-1 to TRBJ2-1; TRBD1 agrees at 7 bases. The CDR3 is made up of 13 amino acids. Germline V gives CDR1 KGHDR, CDR2 SFDVKD. The V gene end was trimmed by 4 bases and the J gene end by 8 bases; junction bases not matched to a gene: 4. In nucleotides, the CDR3 is TGTGCCACCAGTGACCGAGACAGGGATGAGCAGTTCTTC. Encoded protein: CATSDRDRDEQFF.

This clonotype was seen only a few times. The CDR3 is CASSFAAGGSYEQYF. The CDR3 DNA reads as TGTGCCAGCAGCTTCGCAGCGGGGGGTTCCTACGAGCAGTACTTC. The J gene is TRBJ2-7, the V gene TRBV7-2, with 9 bases aligning to TRBD2. The CDR3 is 15 amino acids. Germline trimming cut 3 bases from V and 1 base from J; bases unmatched to any gene: 4. Per germline, CDR1 SGHTA and CDR2 FQGNSA.